This TCR beta chain was obtained from a study of T cell clones after liver transplantation. Study context: Patients counted as tolerant after at least one year off all immunosuppression, enzymes not exceeding twice normal.

V was shortened by 5 bases and J by 3 bases, with 10 bases between the two germline ends. This CDR3 has 14 amino acids. Germline CDR1 reads SGHTA; CDR2 reads FQGNSA. Sequencing was performed with immunoSEQ multiplex PCR; in TCRdb, only in-frame clones are kept and a portion is missing. The data contain tens of thousands of clones, about four fifths of them seen just once; the ten biggest clones take up about 0.79%. The TCR sequence derives from a human patient who received a liver transplant. Some T cells may originate from the graft donor. Here the sequenced sample was CD4+ T cells from blood, taken 12 months after liver transplant. The chain carries TRBV7-2 and TRBJ1-4, with D perhaps matching TRBD1 (5 bases). The CDR3 nucleotides read TGTGCCAGCAGCAGGGGAGGGGCTAATGAAAAACTGTTTTTT. Amino acid sequence: CASSRGGANEKLFF.